This is a list of T cell receptor beta chains from one sample in a study of OX40 agonist ivuxolimab in advanced cancers. Produced via immunoSEQ multiplex PCR; TCRdb's table is partial and in-frame only. The repertoire has approximately 49,000 clones, approximately 81% of them found once; the top ten carry roughly 9.9%. The source material was CD4+ or CD8+ T cells sorted from blood, sampled in a trial of the OX40 agonist ivuxolimab. These receptors all come from an adult with an advanced solid tumor such as melanoma, head and neck, liver or kidney cancer. Both conserved end residues are part of each CDR3. A D gene is named only where the DNA matches it firmly. Some rows have no size entry. The others give once, few or many, or a class for an expanded clone.

v_gene	d_gene	j_gene	abundance	CDR3nt	CDR3aa
TRBV12-5	TRBD1	TRBJ2-2	once	TGTGCTAGTGGTTCACAGGGGATCGGGGAGCTGTTTTTT	CASGSQGIGELFF
TRBV19	NA	TRBJ1-2	NA	TGTGCCAGTAGAACCAGGGACACCCGGTATTATGGCTACACCTTC	CASRTRDTRYYGYTF
TRBV18	NA	TRBJ1-1	NA	TGTGCCAGCTCACCGTGGGGGAGAGGCGCGAACACTGAAGCTTTCTTT	CASSPWGRGANTEAFF
TRBV19	NA	TRBJ1-1	once	TGTGCCAGTAGTATGGTGCGGGGGACCACTGAAGCTTTCTTT	CASSMVRGTTEAFF
TRBV5-4	NA	TRBJ2-4	once	TGTGCCAGCAGCTTGGGCGGGTCAGCCAAAAACATTCAGTACTTC	CASSLGGSAKNIQYF
TRBV28	NA	TRBJ2-7	NA	TGTGCCACCGTGAGGAGCGGGACACTTTACGAGCAGTACTTC	CATVRSGTLYEQYF
TRBV2	TRBD1	TRBJ2-2	NA	TGTGCCAGCAGCGGACAGGGGGCAGGGGAGCTGTTTTTT	CASSGQGAGELFF
TRBV18	TRBD2	TRBJ2-2	NA	TGTGCCAGCTCACCACCGGGACTAGCGGGAGGTACCGGGGAGCTGTTTTTT	CASSPPGLAGGTGELFF
TRBV5-6	TRBD2	TRBJ2-7	once	TGTGCCAGCAGCTTGGCTGGGGGGGCCTACGAGCAGTACTTC	CASSLAGGAYEQYF
TRBV27	NA	TRBJ2-7	NA	TGTGCCAGCAGTTTAACAGGCGGCGGGACCTACGAGCAGTACTTC	CASSLTGGGTYEQYF
TRBV30	TRBD1	TRBJ1-4	NA	TGTGCCTCAGGGGGGAGATTTAATGAAAAACTGTTTTTT	CASGGRFNEKLFF